This T cell receptor beta chain was documented in a study of blood T cell repertoires in COVID-19. Study summary: The origin of the acute and convalescent COVID-19 samples was the United States, Italy and Spain.

Using immunoSEQ multiplex PCR, the repertoire was profiled, and TCRdb retains in-frame clones only, with some absent. The sample holds about 350,000 clones, roughly 90% seen once. CDR1 is MDHEN and CDR2 is SYDVKM in the germline V gene. CDR3 size: 15 residues. V shed 5 bases and J shed 3 bases, with 14 bases lying between them. The study drew participants aged about 18 to 89 years from some 25 US areas. Self-reported history from a screening survey and questionnaire set each donor's cohort. Exposed enrollees encountered a COVID-19 case at some point within 2 weeks before study entry. This clonotype was sampled from a woman aged 25 to 39 who had been exposed to COVID-19. Sequences were obtained from PBMCs or T cells enriched from blood (not recorded which). V gene TRBV28 combines with J gene TRBJ1-5, with D perhaps TRBD1 (6 bases). Here the CDR3 DNA reads TGTGCCAGCAGTATAAACAGGGAACCCAATCAGCCCCAGCATTTT. Its protein is CASSINREPNQPQHF.